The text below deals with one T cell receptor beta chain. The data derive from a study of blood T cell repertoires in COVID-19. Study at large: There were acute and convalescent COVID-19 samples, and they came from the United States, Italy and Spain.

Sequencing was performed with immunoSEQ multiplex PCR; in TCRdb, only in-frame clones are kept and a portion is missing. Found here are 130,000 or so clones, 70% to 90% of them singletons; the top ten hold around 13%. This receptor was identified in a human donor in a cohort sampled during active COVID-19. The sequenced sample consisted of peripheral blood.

The CDR3 loop is CSVEVRGQPTYGYTF. Written as DNA, the CDR3 is TGCAGCGTTGAGGTGCGGGGGCAGCCGACCTATGGCTACACCTTC. The chain couples TRBV29-1 to TRBJ1-2; D might be TRBD1 (6 bases). Germline loops: CDR1 SQVTM, CDR2 ANQGSEA. This CDR3 comprises 15 residues. Trimming took off 3 bases at V and 4 bases at J, with 18 bases between the two ends.